The sequence of this T cell receptor (beta chain) was determined in a study of cytomegalovirus exposure and HLA in healthy donors. Primers for the PCR totalled 60 Vbeta and 13 Jbeta. TCRdb's copy holds only in-frame clones and misses some; the assay was immunoSEQ multiplex PCR. This table has about 190,000 clones, under 80% appearing once. CDR3 length: 12 residues. Germline CDR1 is GTSNPN and CDR2 is SVGIG (reference sequence). Trimming took off 1 base at V and 3 bases at J, with 7 bases between the two ends. As for this clone: What it binds is unknown.

The study, taken as a whole, reports: Analyses of presence and absence presupposed an approximately uniform sequencing depth across donors. Confirmation was obtained in vitro that a few CMV-associated chains are specific for CMV antigens. Sequence variants that were highly shared formed a cluster that was likely a sequencing artifact.

Sequencing was carried out using PBMCs. J is TRBJ2-7 and V is TRBV30; D unresolved. The receptor was derived from a man between 25 and 39 years old in good health and CMV-seropositive. The CDR3 spells CAWSANSYEQYF. CDR3 sequence (DNA): TGTGCCTGGAGTGCTAACAGCTACGAGCAGTACTTC.